This T cell receptor (beta chain) was identified during a study of shared clonotypes between healthy human individuals. For sorted subsets, roughly 210 ng DNA per replicate equaled about 27,000 T cell genomes. TCRdb's copy holds only in-frame clones and misses some; the assay was immunoSEQ multiplex PCR. Altogether millions of clones are present, 90% to 95% being singletons, with the ten largest covering 0.13%. Study outcomes and limitations: Naive subsets usually exceeded memory subsets in estimated richness. A limitation of the genetic and exposure-history diversity represented arose from few donors.

CDR3 length: 13 residues. The ends were cut back, 5 bases at V and 6 bases at J, with 8 bases in the middle. Germline CDR1 reads MDHEN; CDR2 reads SYDVKM. Remarks on this clone: What it recognizes is unknown.

The material sequenced was naive CD4+ T cells sorted from blood. Subset meaning: CD45RA+ positively selected. This clonotype was sampled from a man aged 18-30 years in good health. This rearrangement joins TRBV28 to TRBJ1-6; D gene unclear. The CDR3 DNA is TGTGCCAGCAGTCCAACCAGTAATTCACCCCTCCACTTT. Its translation is CASSPTSNSPLHF.